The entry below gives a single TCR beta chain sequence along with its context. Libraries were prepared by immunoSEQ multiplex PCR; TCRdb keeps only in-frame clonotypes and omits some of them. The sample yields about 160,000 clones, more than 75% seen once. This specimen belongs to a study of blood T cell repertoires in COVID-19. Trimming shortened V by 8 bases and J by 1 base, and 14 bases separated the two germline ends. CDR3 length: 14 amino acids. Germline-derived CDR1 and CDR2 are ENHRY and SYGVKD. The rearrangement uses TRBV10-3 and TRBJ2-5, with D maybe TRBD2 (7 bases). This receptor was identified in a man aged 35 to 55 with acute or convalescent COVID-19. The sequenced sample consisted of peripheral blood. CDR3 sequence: CAIRGGGLQETQYF. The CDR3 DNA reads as TGTGCCATCCGGGGAGGGGGGCTCCAAGAGACCCAGTACTTC.